These 25 T cell receptor beta chains originate from one sample sequenced in a study of shared clonotypes between healthy human individuals. Produced via immunoSEQ multiplex PCR; TCRdb's table is partial and in-frame only. The sample includes some 2,100,000 clones, almost 96% of them seen just once. The sample consisted of naive CD4+ T cells sorted from blood. Subset here: CD45RA+ positively selected. The receptors stem from a young man in good health.

The chain has TRBV9 and TRBJ2-7, with TRBD2 as a possible D gene (6 bases). From germline, CDR1 is SGDLS and CDR2 YYNGEE. The CDR3 spans 14 residues. The V end lost 0 bases, the J end lost 1 base, and 8 bases lay between the germline ends. The CDR3 loop is CASSVGGESYEQYF. CDR3 DNA: TGTGCCAGCAGCGTAGGCGGGGAATCCTACGAGCAGTACTTC.

The chain carries TRBV29-1 and TRBJ2-2; 8 bases are shared with TRBD2. The CDR3 is 14 residues long. Trimming at V came to 5 bases and at J to 4 bases, leaving 6 bases not matched to a gene. CDR1 and CDR2 from the germline V gene are SQVTM and ANQGSEA. CDR3 sequence reads: CSVSGLATTGELFF. In DNA, the CDR3 is TGCAGCGTTTCTGGACTAGCCACCACCGGGGAGCTGTTTTTT.

The chain links TRBV5-1 to TRBJ2-3, with D possibly matching TRBD2 (5 bases). CDR3 length: 11 amino acids. V was trimmed by 4 bases and J by 8 bases, leaving 8 bases between them. Germline-derived CDR1 and CDR2 are SGHRS and YFSETQ. The CDR3 DNA sequence: TGCGCCAGCAGCGACCTAGCTACGCAGTATTTT. It specifies CASSDLATQYF.

This rearrangement joins TRBV27 to TRBJ2-1; 9 bases fit TRBD2. Germline-derived CDR1 and CDR2 are MNHEY and SMNVEV (reference sequence). This CDR3 spans 16 amino acids. Trimming at V came to 6 bases and at J to 4 bases, leaving 10 bases not matched to a gene. The DNA of the CDR3 is TGTGCCAGCAGCCCGGGGGCGGGAGGGCCGTACAATGAGCAGTTCTTC. Amino acids: CASSPGAGGPYNEQFF.

V gene TRBV10-3 combines with J gene TRBJ2-1, with D possibly matching TRBD2 (6 bases). V was clipped by 6 bases and J by 5 bases, with 14 bases between them. The CDR3 has 14 residues. Germline V gene sequence: CDR1 ENHRY, CDR2 SYGVKD. The CDR3 here is CAIREGPSHNEQFF. The CDR3 DNA reads TGTGCCATCAGGGAGGGACCATCACACAATGAGCAGTTCTTC.

Concerning this clone itself: This CDR3 is also generated by other DNA sequences in the sample. The rearrangement joins TRBV25-1 to TRBJ2-3; a weak D match, TRBD2 (6 bases). The CDR3 has 14 residues. Germline V lookup: CDR1 MGHDK, CDR2 SYGVNS. Trimming took off 6 bases at V and 3 bases at J, with 13 bases between the two ends. The CDR3 loop is CASSVTGGTDTQYF. The CDR3 DNA reads TGTGCCAGCAGCGTCACAGGAGGGACAGATACGCAGTATTTT.

This chain joins TRBV14 and TRBJ2-5; D gene uncertain. This CDR3 is built from 15 residues. CDR1 and CDR2 from the germline V gene are SGHDN and FVKESK. Between the trimmed V and J ends, which lost 8 bases and 1 base, there was a span of 17 bases. The CDR3 here is CASPLGGRPQETQYF. As DNA, the CDR3 is TGTGCCAGCCCTTTAGGCGGCAGACCCCAAGAGACCCAGTACTTC.

This clone was picked up one time. CDR3 protein: CASSPGVSMNTGELFF. Here the CDR3 DNA reads TGTGCCAGCAGCCCAGGGGTCTCCATGAACACCGGGGAGCTGTTTTTT. The V gene is TRBV5-6, the J gene TRBJ2-2; D is perhaps TRBD1 (6 bases). Germline CDR1 SGHDT, CDR2 YYEEEE. This CDR3 has 16 amino acids. Trimming removed 4 bases from V and 1 base from J, with 14 bases in between.

J is TRBJ2-3 and V is TRBV7-6; 10 nucleotides match TRBD2. After removal of 5 bases from V and 1 base from J, the junction contained 6 bases not matched to a gene. This CDR3 has 16 amino acids. The V gene's germline CDR1 is SGHVS and CDR2 FNYEAQ. Here the CDR3 DNA reads TGTGCCAGCAGCGTCTCCGGGACTAGCGGCACAGATACGCAGTATTTT. This translates into CASSVSGTSGTDTQYF.

About this clone itself: Other nucleotide sequences in the sample specify the same CDR3. V usage is TRBV9 and J usage is TRBJ2-7; the match to TRBD2 covers 12 bases. Losses at the gene ends were 3 bases for V and 1 base for J; bases not matched to a gene: 2. CDR1 and CDR2 (germline): SGDLS, YYNGEE. CDR3 size: 15 residues. CDR3 sequence reads: CASSATSGSSYEQYF. The CDR3 DNA follows: TGTGCCAGCAGCGCGACTAGCGGGAGTTCCTACGAGCAGTACTTC.

This rearrangement joins TRBV18 to TRBJ1-1, with a weak D call TRBD1 (6 bases). CDR3 length equals 14 residues. Germline assignment: CDR1 KGHSH and CDR2 LQKENI. Between the trimmed V and J ends, which lost 5 bases and 6 bases, there was a span of 16 bases. The CDR3 nucleotides read TGTGCCAGCTCATCATTTAGGGGGGAGGCTGAAGCTTTCTTT. Translating it yields CASSSFRGEAEAFF.

This chain joins TRBV21-1 and TRBJ2-5; the D call in the table, TRBD1, was not verified against the DNA. TRBV21-1 is a pseudogene locus. This CDR3 is built from 15 residues. The CDR3 sequence: CASSKEQGYQETQYF. The CDR3 DNA follows: TGTGCCAGCAGCAAAGAACAGGGGTACCAAGAGACCCAGTACTTC.

This clone showed up just once. This chain joins TRBV5-5 and TRBJ2-1, with 8 bases lining up with TRBD2. The CDR3 runs to 16 residues. Trimming removed 3 bases from V and 1 base from J; junction bases left unmatched: 6. Germline-derived CDR1 and CDR2 are SGHKS and YYEKEE (reference sequence). The chain's CDR3 is CASSSSPSGSYNEQFF. CDR3 nucleotide sequence: TGTGCCAGCAGCTCTTCGCCTAGCGGGTCCTACAATGAGCAGTTCTTC.

This clone was recorded a few times. Other DNA sequences within the sample encode an identical CDR3. DNA for the CDR3: TGCGCCAGCAGCTTGGAGGGACAGGGAGGATCACCCCTCCACTTT. Encoded protein: CASSLEGQGGSPLHF. The chain uses TRBV5-1 and TRBJ1-6; 9 positions match TRBD1. The V segment lost 0 bases and the J segment 10 bases; nucleotides outside the gene matches: 5. This CDR3 spans 15 amino acids. The germline CDR1 and CDR2 sequences are SGHRS and YFSETQ.

The chain employs TRBV6-5 and TRBJ2-2, with a weak D call TRBD1 (5 bases). Germline V gene lookup returns CDR1 MNHEY and CDR2 SVGAGI. The length of the CDR3 is 16 residues. Trimming cost V 0 bases and J 2 bases, with 10 bases left between them. The DNA of the CDR3 is TGTGCCAGCAGTTACTCGGGGCAGATCAACACCGGGGAGCTGTTTTTT. Its translation is CASSYSGQINTGELFF.

The chain is built from TRBV7-2 and TRBJ2-5; 7 nucleotides align to TRBD2. Germline loops: CDR1 SGHTA, CDR2 FQGNSA. V lost 5 bases and J lost 5; bases outside the gene matches: 14. The length of the CDR3 is 16 residues. This CDR3 is CASSLRWTSLGETQYF. The CDR3 DNA sequence: TGTGCCAGCAGCCTACGATGGACTAGTTTGGGGGAGACCCAGTACTTC.

V gene TRBV10-2 combines with J gene TRBJ1-3; a possible D gene is TRBD1 (6 bases). The germline V and J ends were trimmed by 6 bases and 5 bases, with 14 bases remaining between them. The CDR3 is 14 amino acids. Germline V gene sequence: CDR1 WSHSY, CDR2 SAAADI. The CDR3 DNA follows: TGCGCCAGCAGCACCACAGGGAAACGAAACACCATATATTTT. It translates to CASSTTGKRNTIYF.

The chain employs TRBV2 and TRBJ1-1; TRBD1 is a possible D gene (6 bases). Trimming shortened V by 5 bases and J by 6 bases, and 16 bases separated the two germline ends. Germline V gene data show CDR1 as SNHLY and CDR2 as FYNNEI. The CDR3 has 14 residues. This CDR3 is CASSPSAGAAEAFF. Written as DNA, the CDR3 is TGTGCCAGCAGTCCTTCTGCAGGGGCCGCTGAAGCTTTCTTT.

The rearrangement uses TRBV6-6 and TRBJ1-1; perhaps TRBD1 as D (6 bases). CDR1 is MNHNY and CDR2 is SVGAGI in the germline V gene (reference sequence). The CDR3 totals 14 residues. Trimming stripped 6 bases from V and 2 bases from J, with 13 bases between. DNA for the CDR3: TGTGCCAGCAGAGGAGGGGGTTACAACACTGAAGCTTTCTTT. Protein: CASRGGGYNTEAFF.

The V and J genes are TRBV10-3 and TRBJ1-1, with D tentatively TRBD1 (6 bases). The CDR3 totals 13 residues. Germline assignment: CDR1 ENHRY and CDR2 SYGVKD. V gave up 6 bases and J gave up 8 bases, with 16 bases separating them. The DNA for the CDR3 is TGTGCCATCAGCTTAAACAGGGAGGAGGAAGCTTTCTTT. Residues: CAISLNREEEAFF.

V is TRBV4-1 and J is TRBJ1-3; no definite D call. From germline, CDR1 is MGHRA and CDR2 YSYEKL. The CDR3 extends over 14 amino acids. Deletions cut 8 bases from V and 0 bases from J, with 11 bases between. The CDR3, as DNA: TGCGCCAGCCGTGGGCGTTCCTCTGGAAACACCATATATTTT. It specifies CASRGRSSGNTIYF.

The rearrangement uses TRBV19 and TRBJ1-1; D may be TRBD1 (5 bases). CDR1 LNHDA and CDR2 SQIVND come from the germline V gene (reference sequence). The V end lost 5 bases, the J end lost 1 base, and 17 bases lay between the germline ends. The CDR3 consists of 16 residues. The CDR3 DNA reads TGTGCCAGTAGTGGAAGGGGCCGGGCCAGGAACACTGAAGCTTTCTTT. Translation: CASSGRGRARNTEAFF.

The chain carries TRBV29-1 and TRBJ1-1; unclear D gene. Germline lookup yields CDR1 SQVTM and CDR2 ANQGSEA. The CDR3 sequence is 13 residues long. V lost 4 bases to trimming and J lost 2 bases, with 11 bases between them. For the CDR3, the DNA is TGCAGCGTTGGATCTGAGGTCAACACTGAAGCTTTCTTT. As protein: CSVGSEVNTEAFF.

This chain links TRBV6-1 with TRBJ2-7, with 8 bases aligning to TRBD1. This CDR3 has 16 amino acids. Trimming cost V 0 bases and J 3 bases; bases outside gene matches: 7. Looked up from germline, CDR1 is MNHNS and CDR2 is SASEGT. The CDR3 coding sequence is TGTGCCAGCAGTGAAGCGCTGGGACAGGCCTTCTACGAGCAGTACTTC. Amino acid sequence: CASSEALGQAFYEQYF.

This clone was observed once. Here the CDR3 reads CASSLARGQGTYEQYF. The CDR3, as DNA: TGCGCCAGCAGCTTGGCCAGGGGACAGGGTACCTACGAGCAGTACTTC. The chain joins TRBV5-1 to TRBJ2-7, with 9 bases identical to TRBD1. The CDR3 totals 16 residues. The germline gives CDR1 SGHRS, CDR2 YFSETQ. V gave up 0 bases and J gave up 2 bases; unmatched junction bases: 6. Combining the CDR3 with reference TRBV5-1 and TRBJ2-7 gives the whole variable domain KAGVTQTPRYLIKTRGQQVTLSCSPISGHRSVSWYQQTPGQGLQFLFEYFSETQRNKGNFPGRFSGRQFSNSRSEMNVSTLELGDSALYLCASSLARGQGTYEQYFGPGTRLTVT.